This TCR beta chain was obtained from a study of blood T cell repertoires in COVID-19. Overall study context: Nucleic acid was either cDNA or gDNA, and it came from T cells, B-cell-depleted T cells, or PBMCs.

Under the authors' procedure: Amplifying reference gene primers gave estimates of nucleated cell counts. Libraries were prepared by immunoSEQ multiplex PCR; TCRdb keeps only in-frame clonotypes and omits some of them. V and J calls and clone size follow that table, whereas D and trimming were derived from the DNA. The table lists roughly 150,000 clones, about four fifths of them singletons. The CDR3 is 13 amino acids. The V and J ends lost 4 bases and 1 base respectively, with 7 bases between them. Per the germline V gene, CDR1 is LGHDT and CDR2 is YNNKEL (reference sequence). Sequencing used peripheral blood. The rearrangement links TRBV3-1 (or the pseudogene TRBV3-2) to TRBJ1-1; no clear D gene. The sequence derives from a woman aged 70 to 79 who had recovered from COVID-19. As DNA, the CDR3 is TGTGCCAGCAGCCCTTTGAGGAACACTGAAGCTTTCTTT. Translation gives CASSPLRNTEAFF.